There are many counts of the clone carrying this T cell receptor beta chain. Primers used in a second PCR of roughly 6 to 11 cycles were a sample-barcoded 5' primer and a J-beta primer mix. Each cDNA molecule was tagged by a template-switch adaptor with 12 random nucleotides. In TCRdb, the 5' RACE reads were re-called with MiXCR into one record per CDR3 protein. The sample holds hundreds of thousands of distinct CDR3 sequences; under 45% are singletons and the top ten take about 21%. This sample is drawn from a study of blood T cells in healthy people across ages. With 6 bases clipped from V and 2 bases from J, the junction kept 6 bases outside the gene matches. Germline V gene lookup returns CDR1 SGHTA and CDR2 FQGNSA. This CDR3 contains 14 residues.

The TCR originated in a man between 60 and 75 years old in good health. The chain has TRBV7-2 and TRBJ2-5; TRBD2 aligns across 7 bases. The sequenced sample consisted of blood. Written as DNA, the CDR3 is TGTGCCAGCAGTTTGAGCGGGGTACAAGAGACCCAGTACTTC. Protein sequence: CASSLSGVQETQYF. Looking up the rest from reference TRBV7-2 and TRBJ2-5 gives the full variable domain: GAGVSQSPSNKVTEKGKDVELRCDPISGHTALYWYRQSLGQGLEFLIYFQGNSAPDKSGLPSDRFSAERTGGSVSTLTIQRTQQEDSAVYLCASSLSGVQETQYFGPGTRLLVL.